Presented here are 24 T cell receptor beta chains from one specimen sequenced in a study of shared clonotypes between healthy human individuals. Produced via immunoSEQ multiplex PCR; TCRdb's table is partial and in-frame only. The table records roughly 2.4 million clones, approximately 94% of them present only once. The sample was naive CD4+ T cells sorted from blood. The subset is: CD45RA+ positively selected. These receptors were collected from a man aged 18 to 30 in good health.

The chain employs TRBV28 and TRBJ1-5; D remains ambiguous. V was clipped by 3 bases and J by 5 bases, with 8 bases between them. The germline CDR1 and CDR2 sequences are MDHEN and SYDVKM. The CDR3 totals 13 residues. The CDR3 reads CASSLRGYQPQHF. The CDR3 DNA reads TGTGCCAGCAGTTTGCGGGGTTATCAGCCCCAGCATTTT.

CDR3 sequence (DNA): TGTGCCAGCAGCTTTGGAGAGGAGCGCTCCTACGAGCAGTACTTC. This gives the protein CASSFGEERSYEQYF. J is TRBJ2-7 and V is TRBV5-5; D is undetermined. This CDR3 has 15 amino acids. V was pared by 2 bases and J by 0 bases, with 12 bases between. Germline V gene sequence: CDR1 SGHKS, CDR2 YYEKEE (reference sequence).

Regarding this clone: The germline gene is not matched at one end of the junction; a read error may be the cause. This chain links TRBV27 with TRBJ2-2, with TRBD2 matching 7 bases. Germline V gene data show CDR1 as MNHEY and CDR2 as SMNVEV (reference sequence). The CDR3 runs 16 residues. Here the CDR3 DNA reads TGTGCCACCAGTGTATTTGGGGGGGCGAACACCGGGGAGCTGTTTTTT. Its protein is CATSVFGGANTGELFF.

V is TRBV5-6 and J is TRBJ2-2, with 14 bases identical to TRBD2. Germline CDR1 reads SGHDT; CDR2 reads YYEEEE. Unmatched junction bases numbered 1, after V lost 2 bases and J lost 4 bases. The CDR3 runs to 16 residues. The CDR3 protein is CASSFGLAGGTGELFF. CDR3 bases: TGTGCCAGCAGCTTTGGACTAGCGGGAGGCACCGGGGAGCTGTTTTTT. The full variable domain, with the rest looked up from reference TRBV5-6 and TRBJ2-2, is DAGVTQSPTHLIKTRGQQVTLRCSPKSGHDTVSWYQQALGQGPQFIFQYYEEEERQRGNFPDRFSGHQFPNYSSELNVNALLLGDSALYLCASSFGLAGGTGELFFGEGSRLTVL.

The V gene is TRBV5-1, the J gene TRBJ1-2; D not certain. CDR3 length equals 14 residues. The V gene's germline CDR1 is SGHRS and CDR2 YFSETQ. Trimming left V 0 bases short and J 3 bases short, with 9 bases between. CDR3 loop: CASSLDGMDYGYTF. CDR3 bases: TGCGCCAGCAGCTTGGACGGGATGGACTATGGCTACACCTTC.

The rearrangement links TRBV28 to TRBJ2-5, with a tentative D call TRBD1 (5 bases). The CDR3 is 15 amino acids. With 5 bases removed from V and 2 bases from J, the gap between germline ends came to 15 bases. CDR1 MDHEN and CDR2 SYDVKM come from the germline V gene. CDR3 residues: CASSALRQGQETQYF. CDR3 DNA: TGTGCCAGCAGTGCTCTCCGGCAGGGACAAGAGACCCAGTACTTC.

Concerning this clone: Mismatch with germline at one junction end may stem from a read error. This rearrangement joins TRBV7-7 to TRBJ2-7; D unresolved. CDR3 length: 14 residues. Looked up from germline, CDR1 is SSHAT and CDR2 is FNYEAQ (reference sequence). CDR3 protein: CASSLDSVSYEQYF. CDR3 bases: TGTGCTAGCAGCTTAGATTCGGTATCCTACGAGCAGTACTTC.

The genes are TRBV7-9 and TRBJ1-3; D gene unclear. Trimming removed 5 bases at V and 4 bases at J, with 6 bases between. Germline V gene sequence: CDR1 SEHNR, CDR2 FQNEAQ (reference sequence). This CDR3 is built from 12 residues. The CDR3 protein is CASSLRGNTIYF. The CDR3 region has the DNA TGTGCCAGCAGCCTCAGGGGAAACACCATATATTTT.

The chain combines TRBV27 with TRBJ1-2, with 11 bases that match TRBD1. CDR3 length: 15 amino acids. V shed 6 bases, J shed 7 bases, and the junction held 10 bases outside the gene matches. Germline V gene data show CDR1 as MNHEY and CDR2 as SMNVEV (reference sequence). CDR3 in amino acids: CASRSGTGGVGGYTF. The CDR3 coding sequence is TGTGCCAGCAGATCCGGGACAGGGGGAGTAGGTGGCTACACCTTC.

This chain links TRBV28 with TRBJ1-3; D gene unclear. This CDR3 contains 15 residues. Trimming removed 4 bases at V and 0 bases at J, with 10 bases between. In germline, CDR1 is MDHEN, CDR2 SYDVKM. The CDR3 DNA sequence: TGTGCCAGCAGTTCCCTGCCCCACTCTGGAAACACCATATATTTT. It specifies CASSSLPHSGNTIYF.

This clone was counted once. This same CDR3 is encoded by further DNA sequences in the sample. V and J are TRBV6-1 and TRBJ1-3; D is undetermined. This CDR3 has 14 amino acids. The germline V gene encodes CDR1 MNHNS and CDR2 SASEGT. The ends were cut back, 2 bases at V and 0 bases at J, with 5 bases in the middle. CDR3 coding DNA: TGTGCCAGCAGTGAAATCTACTCTGGAAACACCATATATTTT. Protein product: CASSEIYSGNTIYF.

The chain combines TRBV7-9 with TRBJ2-5; D might be TRBD1 or TRBD2, each matching 6 bases. The germline V and J ends were trimmed by 2 bases and 5 bases, with 12 bases remaining between them. The CDR3 extends over 14 amino acids. Germline CDR1 SEHNR, CDR2 FQNEAQ (reference sequence). In DNA, the CDR3 is TGTGCCAGCAGCTTACTGGGGGCGGGGGAGACCCAGTACTTC. This codes for CASSLLGAGETQYF.

V and J are TRBV18 and TRBJ2-5, with D perhaps matching TRBD1 or TRBD2 (6 bases each). Trimming took off 3 bases at V and 2 bases at J, with 16 bases between the two ends. Per germline, CDR1 KGHSH and CDR2 LQKENI. CDR3 length: 16 amino acids. The chain's CDR3 is CASSPPYGGKQETQYF. CDR3 coding DNA: TGTGCCAGCTCACCGCCTTACGGGGGCAAGCAAGAGACCCAGTACTTC.

The count of this clone is one. The chain couples TRBV6-5 to TRBJ2-5; 9 bases map to TRBD1. Per germline, CDR1 MNHEY and CDR2 SVGAGI. V lost 4 bases to trimming and J lost 5 bases; unmatched junction nucleotides: 5. The CDR3 consists of 14 residues. CDR3 sequence reads: CASSWTGAKETQYF. For the CDR3, the DNA is TGTGCCAGCAGTTGGACAGGGGCCAAGGAGACCCAGTACTTC.

The chain has TRBV9 and TRBJ1-2; TRBD1 is a possible D gene (5 bases). The CDR3 runs to 15 residues. The germline V and J ends were trimmed by 0 bases and 4 bases, with 13 bases remaining between them. CDR1 is SGDLS, CDR2 YYNGEE, per germline. For the CDR3, the DNA is TGTGCCAGCAGCGTAGAGCAGGGAGCTGCCTATGGCTACACCTTC. Translation: CASSVEQGAAYGYTF. Looking up the rest from reference TRBV9 and TRBJ1-2 gives the full variable domain: DSGVTQTPKHLITATGQRVTLRCSPRSGDLSVYWYQQSLDQGLQFLIQYYNGEERAKGNILERFSAQQFPDLHSELNLSSLELGDSALYFCASSVEQGAAYGYTFGSGTRLTVV.

This chain connects TRBV19 to TRBJ2-7; 8 nucleotides align to TRBD1. Trimming cost V 5 bases and J 4 bases; bases outside gene matches: 13. Germline CDR1 LNHDA, CDR2 SQIVND (reference sequence). CDR3 length: 16 amino acids. CDR3 protein: CASSATGEKGGYEQYF. The CDR3 nucleotides read TGTGCCAGTAGTGCGACAGGGGAAAAAGGGGGATACGAGCAGTACTTC.

About this clone itself: Different DNA sequences within this sample yield the same CDR3. The J gene is TRBJ2-3, the V gene TRBV10-3, with 10 bases lining up with TRBD2. This CDR3 comprises 15 residues. Germline lookup yields CDR1 ENHRY and CDR2 SYGVKD. The ends lost 2 bases at V and 1 base at J; junction bases unmatched: 0. In DNA, the CDR3 is TGTGCCATCAGTGAGGGGACTAGCGGCACAGATACGCAGTATTTT. It is translated as CAISEGTSGTDTQYF.

The chain links TRBV5-5 to TRBJ2-1, with TRBD2 identical over 12 bases. After removal of 2 bases from V and 9 bases from J, the junction contained 9 bases not matched to a gene. The germline gives CDR1 SGHKS, CDR2 YYEKEE (reference sequence). The CDR3 is 16 amino acids. This CDR3 is CASSFLLAGGPGEQFF. The CDR3 region has the DNA TGTGCCAGCAGCTTTTTACTAGCGGGAGGTCCGGGTGAGCAGTTCTTC.

The rearrangement links TRBV10-1 to TRBJ2-3; 11 nucleotides agree with TRBD2. The length of the CDR3 is 15 residues. Germline-derived CDR1 and CDR2 are WNHNN and SYGVQD (reference sequence). V lost 5 bases, J lost 5 bases, and 6 bases stayed unmatched. The CDR3 DNA sequence: TGCGCCAGCAGTTTTAGCGGGGGGGTAGGAGATACGCAGTATTTT. Its protein is CASSFSGGVGDTQYF.

The genes are TRBV7-2 and TRBJ2-5; 13 bases are a match to TRBD2. In germline, CDR1 is SGHTA, CDR2 FQGNSA. Trimming at V came to 7 bases and at J to 5 bases, leaving 10 bases not matched to a gene. This CDR3 has 16 residues. The CDR3 sequence is CASTPLGLAGTETQYF. CDR3 nucleotides: TGTGCCAGCACACCCCTGGGACTAGCGGGGACGGAGACCCAGTACTTC. The whole variable domain, filled in from reference TRBV7-2 and TRBJ2-5, reads GAGVSQSPSNKVTEKGKDVELRCDPISGHTALYWYRQSLGQGLEFLIYFQGNSAPDKSGLPSDRFSAERTGGSVSTLTIQRTQQEDSAVYLCASTPLGLAGTETQYFGPGTRLLVL.

The chain links TRBV19 to TRBJ2-5; D gene ambiguous. The CDR3 consists of 15 residues. Germline V lookup: CDR1 LNHDA, CDR2 SQIVND (reference sequence). V was clipped by 3 bases and J by 1 base, with 12 bases between them. The CDR3 bases are TGTGCCAGTAGTATCGGCAGGAACCCCCAAGAGACCCAGTACTTC. It specifies CASSIGRNPQETQYF.

Comment on this clone: Additional DNA sequences in this sample encode the identical CDR3. This chain links TRBV30 with TRBJ1-2, with D tentatively TRBD1 (6 bases). The CDR3 spans 19 residues. CDR1 is GTSNPN and CDR2 is SVGIG in the germline V gene (reference sequence). V was shortened by 4 bases and J by 4 bases, with 31 bases between the two germline ends. The CDR3 DNA sequence: TGTGCCTGGACCGGATCCCAAACGCCCACAGGGAATTACGGCTATGGCTACACCTTC. As protein: CAWTGSQTPTGNYGYGYTF.

The J gene is TRBJ2-2, the V gene TRBV5-8; perhaps TRBD2 as D (6 bases). Germline loops: CDR1 SGHTS, CDR2 YDEGEE. The CDR3 is 16 residues long. V was trimmed by 4 bases and J by 6 bases, leaving 19 bases between them. This CDR3 is CASSPGVSSLAGELFF. The CDR3, as DNA: TGTGCCAGCAGCCCGGGGGTTTCGAGTTTGGCCGGGGAGCTGTTTTTT.

The V and J genes are TRBV18 and TRBJ1-1; D is possibly TRBD1 (5 bases). Germline values: CDR1 KGHSH, CDR2 LQKENI. The CDR3 spans 16 residues. Between the trimmed V and J ends, which lost 3 bases and 1 base, there was a span of 15 bases. The CDR3 is CASSPVKGRQNTEAFF. In DNA, the CDR3 is TGTGCCAGCTCACCGGTGAAGGGACGACAGAACACTGAAGCTTTCTTT. The full variable domain, completed using reference TRBV18 and TRBJ1-1, is NAGVMQNPRHLVRRRGQEARLRCSPMKGHSHVYWYRQLPEEGLKFMVYLQKENIIDESGMPKERFSAEFPKEGPSILRIQQVVRGDSAAYFCASSPVKGRQNTEAFFGQGTRLTVV.